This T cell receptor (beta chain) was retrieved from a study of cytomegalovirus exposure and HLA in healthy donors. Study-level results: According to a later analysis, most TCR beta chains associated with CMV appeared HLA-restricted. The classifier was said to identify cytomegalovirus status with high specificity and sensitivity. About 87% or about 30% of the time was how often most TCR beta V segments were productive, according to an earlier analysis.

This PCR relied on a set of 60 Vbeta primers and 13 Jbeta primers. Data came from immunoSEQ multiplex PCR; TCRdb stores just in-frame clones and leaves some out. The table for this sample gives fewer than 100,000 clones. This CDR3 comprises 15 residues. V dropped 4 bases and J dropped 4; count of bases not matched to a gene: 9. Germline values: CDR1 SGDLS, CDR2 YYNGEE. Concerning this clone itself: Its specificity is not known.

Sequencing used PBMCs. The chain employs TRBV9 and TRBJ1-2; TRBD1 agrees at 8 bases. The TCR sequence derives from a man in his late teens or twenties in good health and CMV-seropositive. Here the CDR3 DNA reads TGTGCCAGCAGCCCATGGACAGGGTCGGGCTATGGCTACACCTTC. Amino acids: CASSPWTGSGYGYTF. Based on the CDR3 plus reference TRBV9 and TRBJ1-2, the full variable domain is DSGVTQTPKHLITATGQRVTLRCSPRSGDLSVYWYQQSLDQGLQFLIQYYNGEERAKGNILERFSAQQFPDLHSELNLSSLELGDSALYFCASSPWTGSGYGYTFGSGTRLTVV.